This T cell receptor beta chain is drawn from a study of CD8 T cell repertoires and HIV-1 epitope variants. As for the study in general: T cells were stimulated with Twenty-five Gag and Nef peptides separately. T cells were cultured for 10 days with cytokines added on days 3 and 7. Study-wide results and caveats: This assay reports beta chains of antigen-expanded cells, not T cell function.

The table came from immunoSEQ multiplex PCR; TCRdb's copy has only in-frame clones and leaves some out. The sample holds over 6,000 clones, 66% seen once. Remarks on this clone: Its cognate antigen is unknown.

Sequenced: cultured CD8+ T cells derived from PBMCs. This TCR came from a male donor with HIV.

The CDR3 here is CASSFVTGTSWQDTQYF. The CDR3 DNA reads as TGCGCCAGCAGCTTCGTTACCGGGACCTCCTGGCAAGATACGCAGTATTTT. The V gene is TRBV5-1, the J gene TRBJ2-3; D possibly matches TRBD1 or TRBD2 (5 bases each). Trimming left V 2 bases short and J 5 bases short, with 21 bases between. Germline CDR1 reads SGHRS; CDR2 reads YFSETQ. The CDR3 has 17 amino acids.